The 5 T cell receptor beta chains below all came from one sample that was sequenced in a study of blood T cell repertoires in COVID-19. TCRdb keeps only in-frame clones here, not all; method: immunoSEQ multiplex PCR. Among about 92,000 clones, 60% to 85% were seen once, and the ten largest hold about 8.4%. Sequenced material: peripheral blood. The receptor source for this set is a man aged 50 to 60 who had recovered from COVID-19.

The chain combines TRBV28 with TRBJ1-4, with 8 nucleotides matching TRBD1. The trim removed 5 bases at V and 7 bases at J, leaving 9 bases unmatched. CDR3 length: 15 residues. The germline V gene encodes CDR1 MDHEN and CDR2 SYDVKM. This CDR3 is CASSPGGQGGEKLFF. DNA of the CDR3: TGTGCCAGCAGTCCCGGCGGACAGGGCGGTGAAAAACTGTTTTTT.

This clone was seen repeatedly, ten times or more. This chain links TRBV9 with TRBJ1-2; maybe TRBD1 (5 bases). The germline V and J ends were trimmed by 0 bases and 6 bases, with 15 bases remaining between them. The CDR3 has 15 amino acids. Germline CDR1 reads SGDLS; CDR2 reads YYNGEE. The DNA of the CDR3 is TGTGCCAGCAGCGTAGGGAGGGGACGGGCTCATGGCTACACCTTC. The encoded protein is CASSVGRGRAHGYTF.

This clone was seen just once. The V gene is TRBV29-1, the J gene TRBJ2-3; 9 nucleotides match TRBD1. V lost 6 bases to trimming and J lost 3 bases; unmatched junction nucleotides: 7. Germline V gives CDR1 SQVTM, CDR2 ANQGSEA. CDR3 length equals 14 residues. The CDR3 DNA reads TGCAGCGTGGTGGGACAGGGTACAACAGATACGCAGTATTTT. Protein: CSVVGQGTTDTQYF.

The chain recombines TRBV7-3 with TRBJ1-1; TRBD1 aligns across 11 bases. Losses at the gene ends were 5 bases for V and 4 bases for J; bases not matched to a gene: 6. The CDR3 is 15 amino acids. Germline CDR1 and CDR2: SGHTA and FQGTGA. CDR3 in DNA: TGTGCCAGCAGCCAGGACAGGGGGCCGGGCACTGAAGCTTTCTTT. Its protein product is CASSQDRGPGTEAFF.

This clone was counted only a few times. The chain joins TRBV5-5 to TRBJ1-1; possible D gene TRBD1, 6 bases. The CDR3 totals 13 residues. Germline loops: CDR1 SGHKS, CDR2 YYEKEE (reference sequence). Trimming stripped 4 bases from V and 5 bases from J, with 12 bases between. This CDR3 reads CASSMGADTEAFF. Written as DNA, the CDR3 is TGTGCCAGCAGCATGGGGGCCGATACTGAAGCTTTCTTT.